A selection of T cell receptor beta chains follows, all from one sample in a study of control samples from healthy donors and cancer patients. Produced via immunoSEQ multiplex PCR; TCRdb's table is partial and in-frame only. Of approximately 70,000 clones listed, 84% are singletons. The source material was blood. These receptors were taken from a middle-aged man in good health. Both conserved end residues are part of each CDR3. The order of the fields is V gene, CDR3 length, clone size, D gene, J gene, CDR3 DNA, CDR3 protein. A D gene is named only where the DNA matches it firmly. Size values are once, few and many counts, or a class for expanded clones, and some rows have none.

TRBV25-1	10	.	.	TRBJ1-2	TGTGCCAGTCTCCCTTTAAGCATCACCTTC	CASLPLSITF
TRBV24-1	16	.	.	TRBJ2-5	TGTGCCACCAGTGACCCCCGGACAGCGATACAAGAGACCCAGTACTTC	CATSDPRTAIQETQYF
TRBV3-1/TRBV3-2	16	.	.	TRBJ2-3	TGTGCCAGCAGCCAACCGCGGGGCGGGGTACGAGGGACGCAGTATTTT	CASSQPRGGVRGTQYF
TRBV5-6	13	.	.	TRBJ2-7	TGTGCCAGCAGCCCCGACCGGGTCTACGAGCAGTACTTC	CASSPDRVYEQYF
TRBV19	14	.	TRBD2	TRBJ2-1	TGTGCCAGTAGTGCTAGCGGGAGTTTGAGAGAGCAGTTCTTC	CASSASGSLREQFF
TRBV7-9	15	once	.	TRBJ2-5	TGTGCCAGCACCTTGGGAGACTGGGGCGTCAAGACCCAGTACTTC	CASTLGDWGVKTQYF
TRBV30	13	.	.	TRBJ2-7	TGTGCCTGGAGAGGGTTTTTGGCCTACGAGCAGTACTTC	CAWRGFLAYEQYF
TRBV28	14	.	.	TRBJ2-5	TGTGCCAGCAGTTTAGGAGGGGGGCAAGAGACCCAGTACTTC	CASSLGGGQETQYF
TRBV29-1	14	.	.	TRBJ2-3	TGCAGCGTTGTAAATCGGCAGGTCACAGATACGCAGTATTTT	CSVVNRQVTDTQYF
TRBV18	14	.	.	TRBJ1-4	TGTGCCAGCTCACTACAAAGTCGGAGTGAAAAACTGTTTTTT	CASSLQSRSEKLFF
TRBV3-1/TRBV3-2	15	.	TRBD2	TRBJ2-5	TGTGCCAGCAGCCACGAGGGACTAGCGGGACCGCGTCAGTACTTC	CASSHEGLAGPRQYF
TRBV2	12	.	TRBD2	TRBJ2-7	TGTGCCAGCAGACTAGCGGTCTACGAGCAGTACTTC	CASRLAVYEQYF
TRBV28	15	.	TRBD1	TRBJ1-2	TGTGCCAGCAGTTTACCGGGACAGGGAAAGTATGGCTACACCTTC	CASSLPGQGKYGYTF
TRBV5-6	14	once	.	TRBJ1-4	TGTGCCAGCAGCTTGGCCGGGGCAAGAGAAAAACTGTTTTTT	CASSLAGAREKLFF
TRBV7-8	14	.	TRBD1	TRBJ1-3	TGTGCCAGCAGCTTCAGGGGGCGAGGAAACACCATATATTTT	CASSFRGRGNTIYF
TRBV29-1	15	.	.	TRBJ1-2	TGCAGCGTTGAGGTTGGGGGGGGAAACAACTATGGCTACACCTTC	CSVEVGGGNNYGYTF
TRBV11-3	16	.	.	TRBJ1-3	TGTGCCAGCAGCTCCGTGTCTTCGGGGCCAGGAAACACCATATATTTT	CASSSVSSGPGNTIYF
TRBV28	15	.	.	TRBJ1-2	TGTGCCAGCAGTCGTCAGGGTGAAGGGTACTATGGCTACACCTTC	CASSRQGEGYYGYTF
TRBV29-1	16	once	TRBD1	TRBJ1-2	TGCAGCGTTGAACCAAACCGGGGGACAGGCAACTATGGCTACACCTTC	CSVEPNRGTGNYGYTF
TRBV29-1	13	.	TRBD1	TRBJ2-7	TGCAGCGTTGGAGTGACAGGGTCCTACGAGCAGTACTTC	CSVGVTGSYEQYF
TRBV6-2/TRBV6-3	15	.	.	TRBJ2-7	TGTGCCAGCAGTTCGACGGGCCAGCACACCTACGAGCAGTACTTC	CASSSTGQHTYEQYF
TRBV21-1	14	few	.	TRBJ2-5	TGTGCCAGCAGCAACTCAGAGCGGGAAGAGACCCAGTACTTC	CASSNSEREETQYF
TRBV2	11	.	.	TRBJ2-3	TGTGCCAGCAAACTACTAGAGGCGCAGTATTTT	CASKLLEAQYF
TRBV27	12	.	.	TRBJ1-1	TGTGCCAGCAGATACAGGAACACTGAAGCTTTCTTT	CASRYRNTEAFF
TRBV7-8	13	.	.	TRBJ1-5	TGTGCCAGCAGCCACGGTAGCAATCAGCCCCAGCATTTT	CASSHGSNQPQHF
TRBV5-1	15	.	TRBD2	TRBJ2-5	TGCGCCAGCAGCCTTAGCGGGAGGATATGGGAGACCCAGTACTTC	CASSLSGRIWETQYF
TRBV19	15	.	.	TRBJ2-1	TGTGCCAGTAGTATTCGGCAGGGACTCCACAATGAGCAGTTCTTC	CASSIRQGLHNEQFF
TRBV19	13	.	.	TRBJ1-1	TGTGCCAGTAGAACACAGGGTTGGGGTGAAGCTTTCTTT	CASRTQGWGEAFF
TRBV27	13	.	.	TRBJ2-1	TGTGCCAGCAGTTGGTTTAGCGGCAATGAGCAGTTCTTC	CASSWFSGNEQFF